These 14 T cell receptor beta chains came from one sample sequenced in a study of vaccination and CD4 T cells after COVID-19. Sequencing of cultured CD4+ T cell DNA used the Oncomine TCR Beta short-read assay. TCRdb processed the PCR reads anew with MiXCR; each CDR3 protein has one entry. Counted here are around 13,000 distinct CDR3 sequences, roughly 42% occurring once; the ten biggest clones make up roughly 14%. Treatment reported: roughly 10-day PBMC culture with coronavirus spike peptide pools or control peptides (ViraFEST assay). For these receptors, no antigen is known. Sequencing used CD4+ T cells from blood, cultured in vitro. The source is a human donor who had recovered from COVID-19.

The J gene is TRBJ2-2, the V gene TRBV12-3 or TRBV12-4, with a possible D match to TRBD1 (5 bases). V was pared by 3 bases and J by 4 bases, with 12 bases between. The CDR3 loop spans 15 amino acids. The CDR3 protein is CASSFWGLGTGELFF. DNA of the CDR3: TGTGCCAGCAGTTTCTGGGGCCTGGGCACCGGGGAGCTGTTTTTT.

The chain recombines TRBV11-2 with TRBJ1-1, with D possibly matching TRBD1 (5 bases). CDR3 length: 17 amino acids. Germline V gene sequence: CDR1 SGHAT, CDR2 FQNNGV. The ends were cut back, 1 base at V and 0 bases at J, with 15 bases in the middle. In DNA form, the CDR3 reads TGTGCCAGCAGCTTAGGTGGACAAATCACCATGAACACTGAAGCTTTCTTT. Protein product: CASSLGGQITMNTEAFF. Using reference TRBV11-2 and TRBJ1-1 for the parts outside the CDR3, the full variable domain is EAGVAQSPRYKIIEKRQSVAFWCNPISGHATLYWYQQILGQGPKLLIQFQNNGVVDDSQLPKDRFSAERLKGVDSTLKIQPAKLEDSAVYLCASSLGGQITMNTEAFFGQGTRLTVV.

The chain links TRBV7-9 to TRBJ1-1; possible D gene TRBD1, 5 bases. This CDR3 is built from 15 residues. Trimming took 1 base from V and 2 from J, leaving 11 bases between them. CDR1 and CDR2 from the germline V gene are SEHNR and FQNEAQ (reference sequence). The CDR3 coding sequence is TGTGCCAGCAGCTTAGGCCGGGGGGGTAACACTGAAGCTTTCTTT. Encoded protein: CASSLGRGGNTEAFF.

CDR3 protein: CASRAWGQGTEKLFF. The CDR3 nucleotides read TGTGCCAGCAGGGCGTGGGGACAGGGGACTGAAAAACTGTTTTTT. V and J are TRBV5-4 and TRBJ1-4; 10 nucleotides agree with TRBD1. The CDR3 contains 15 residues. V gave up 5 bases and J gave up 7 bases; unmatched junction bases: 8. Germline loops: CDR1 SGHNT, CDR2 YYREEE (reference sequence). Combining the CDR3 with reference TRBV5-4 and TRBJ1-4 gives the whole variable domain ETGVTQSPTHLIKTRGQQVTLRCSSQSGHNTVSWYQQALGQGPQFIFQYYREEENGRGNFPPRFSGLQFPNYSSELNVNALELDDSALYLCASRAWGQGTEKLFFGSGTQLSVL.

This sequence joins TRBV6-1 and TRBJ1-3; D possibly corresponds to TRBD1 (5 bases). Trimming pared 6 bases from V and 2 bases from J, leaving 14 bases between. The CDR3 is 15 residues long. Per germline, CDR1 MNHNS and CDR2 SASEGT. The CDR3: CASRNDRPTGNTIYF. The CDR3 DNA reads as TGTGCCAGCAGAAACGACAGACCTACTGGAAACACCATATATTTT.

The sample holds a few counts of this clonotype. This chain uses TRBV2 with TRBJ1-6; 11 bases line up with TRBD1. V gave up 3 bases and J gave up 17 bases; unmatched junction bases: 9. Germline values: CDR1 SNHLY, CDR2 FYNNEI. This CDR3 spans 14 amino acids. DNA for the CDR3: TGTGCCAGCAGTGATGGTGGACAGGGGGCGAGGGTCCACTTT. Encoded protein: CASSDGGQGARVHF.

This clonotype came up a few times. The V and J genes are TRBV7-8 and TRBJ2-5; TRBD1 agrees at 11 bases. Trimming took 8 bases from V and 5 from J; bases not matched to a gene: 10. The CDR3 loop spans 15 amino acids. Germline V gene data show CDR1 as SGHVS and CDR2 as FQNEAQ. The CDR3 sequence: CASGAEDRGRETQYF. CDR3 nucleotide sequence: TGTGCCAGCGGGGCGGAGGACAGGGGGCGGGAGACCCAGTACTTC.

This clonotype appeared a few times. The chain joins TRBV10-1 to TRBJ2-4; maybe TRBD2 (6 bases). CDR1 and CDR2 from the germline V gene are WNHNN and SYGVQD (reference sequence). V lost 6 bases and J lost 0, with 12 bases in between. CDR3 length: 15 amino acids. The CDR3 DNA reads TGCGCCAGCAGCCCTGGGACTTTAGCCAAAAACATTCAGTACTTC. This codes for CASSPGTLAKNIQYF.

The chain links TRBV25-1 to TRBJ1-3; D gene unclear. The CDR3 is 11 amino acids. Deletions cut 10 bases from V and 0 bases from J, with 4 bases between. Germline V gene lookup returns CDR1 MGHDK and CDR2 SYGVNS. This CDR3 reads CATSSGNTIYF. CDR3 sequence (DNA): TGTGCCACCTCCTCTGGAAACACCATATATTTT.

The rearrangement links TRBV6-1 to TRBJ2-5; 8 nucleotides match TRBD2. Germline CDR1 and CDR2: MNHNS and SASEGT. Trimming at V came to 6 bases and at J to 2 bases, leaving 8 bases not matched to a gene. The CDR3 spans 15 residues. The CDR3 protein is CASRPQRGTQETQYF. CDR3 nucleotides: TGTGCCAGCAGACCCCAGCGGGGGACGCAAGAGACCCAGTACTTC.

The chain links TRBV23-1 to TRBJ1-2, with 8 bases fitting TRBD1. TRBV23-1 has ORF status, its function being uncertain. This CDR3 region has 14 residues. The V segment lost 3 bases and the J segment 6 bases; nucleotides outside the gene matches: 6. The chain's CDR3 is CASSHPGQGDGYTF. CDR3 DNA sequence: TGCGCCAGCAGTCACCCTGGACAGGGAGATGGCTACACCTTC.

This rearrangement joins TRBV12-3 or TRBV12-4 to TRBJ1-1; weak D call: TRBD1 (5 bases). Deletions cut 5 bases from V and 4 bases from J, with 14 bases between. The CDR3 loop spans 14 amino acids. Here the CDR3 DNA reads TGTGCCAGCAGTCGGGACCCGGTCCCCACTGAAGCTTTCTTT. It translates to CASSRDPVPTEAFF.

The genes are TRBV6-1 and TRBJ2-2; TRBD2 matches 10 bases. CDR3 length: 15 amino acids. Germline CDR1 reads MNHNS; CDR2 reads SASEGT. Trimming at V came to 3 bases and at J to 4 bases, leaving 2 bases not matched to a gene. Here the CDR3 reads CASSEVAGGTGELFF. In DNA, the CDR3 is TGTGCCAGCAGTGAGGTAGCGGGGGGCACCGGGGAGCTGTTTTTT.

The chain recombines TRBV7-2 with TRBJ2-3; 9 positions match TRBD2. There are 13 residues in the CDR3. After removal of 3 bases from V and 12 bases from J, the junction contained 7 bases not matched to a gene. Germline values: CDR1 SGHTA, CDR2 FQGNSA. This CDR3 reads CASSFGGGLAQYF. CDR3 nucleotide sequence: TGTGCCAGCAGCTTCGGGGGGGGACTAGCCCAGTATTTT.